The TCR beta chain described here comes from a study of T cell responses to AZD1222 COVID-19 vaccine. In regard to this clone: Its matching antigen is unknown.

Overall study results and limits: The study found vaccine-associated CD4 TCRs spanning spike, dominant at 160-218 and 743-854. Repertoires in all cases were sampled only once the peak T cell response had passed.

CDR3 length: 13 residues. Trimming left V 7 bases short and J 4 bases short, with 10 bases between. From germline, CDR1 is MDHEN and CDR2 SYDVKM. Sequencing was performed with immunoSEQ multiplex PCR; in TCRdb, only in-frame clones are kept and a portion is missing. The data show 160,000 or so clones, about 90% seen once. Second-dose recipients at about 4 or about 12 weeks were treated as one pooled group. The V gene is TRBV28, the J gene TRBJ1-4; unclear D gene. The material was peripheral blood, obtained 28 days after the second AZD1222 dose. The TCR comes from an adult who received the AZD1222 COVID-19 vaccine. The CDR3, as DNA: TGTGCCAGCACTCGTACCATTAATGAAAAACTGTTTTTT. It specifies CASTRTINEKLFF.